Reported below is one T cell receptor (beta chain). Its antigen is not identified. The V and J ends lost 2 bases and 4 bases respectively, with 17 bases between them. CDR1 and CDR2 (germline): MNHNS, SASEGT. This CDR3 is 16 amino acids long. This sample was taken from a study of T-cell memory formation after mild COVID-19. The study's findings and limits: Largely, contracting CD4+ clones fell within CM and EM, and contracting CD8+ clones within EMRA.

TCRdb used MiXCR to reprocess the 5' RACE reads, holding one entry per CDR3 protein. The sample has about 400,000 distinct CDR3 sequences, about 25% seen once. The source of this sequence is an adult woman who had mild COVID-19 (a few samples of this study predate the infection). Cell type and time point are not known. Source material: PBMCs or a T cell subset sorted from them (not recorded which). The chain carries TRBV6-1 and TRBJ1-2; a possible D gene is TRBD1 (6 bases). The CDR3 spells CASSEPWEGGSYGYTF. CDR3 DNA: TGTGCCAGCAGTGAACCTTGGGAAGGGGGTTCCTATGGCTACACCTTC.